This TCR beta chain comes out of a study of blood T cell repertoires in COVID-19. Study-level information: Donors in the United States, Italy and Spain gave samples during acute or convalescent COVID-19. In each case, the material was cDNA or gDNA derived from T cells, B-cell-depleted T cells, or PBMCs.

The CDR3 spans 15 residues. The germline V gene has CDR1 MRHNA and CDR2 SNTAGT. V lost 6 bases, J lost 1 base, and 7 bases stayed unmatched. Per the original data handling: Reference gene primer amplification in the assay estimated nucleated cell counts. TCRdb's table, derived via immunoSEQ multiplex PCR, lists solely in-frame clones and lacks some. V and J calls and clone size are those listed in that table; D and trimming were worked out from the DNA. The sample carries about 98,000 clones, approximately 86% recorded once. The receptor was isolated from a man between 70 and 80 years old with active or convalescent COVID-19. The sequenced sample was peripheral blood. The J gene is TRBJ1-1, the V gene TRBV6-4, with 8 bases aligning to TRBD1. CDR3 DNA sequence: TGTGCCAGCAGGCGGGAAGGACAGGGGAACACTGAAGCTTTCTTT. Translating gives CASRREGQGNTEAFF.